This is a list of T cell receptor beta chains from one sample in a study of early T cells in non-severe SARS-CoV-2 infection. MiXCR was run by TCRdb on the 5' RACE reads, yielding one entry per CDR3 protein. The profile shows 120,000 or so distinct CDR3 sequences, about 12% of them singletons. Material: whole blood, obtained at baseline. All receptors come from an adult who was a healthcare worker with PCR-confirmed SARS-CoV-2 infection or an uninfected control (not recorded which). Each CDR3 is given with its conserved first and last residue. A D gene is named only where the DNA matches it firmly. A clone size is listed for some rows: how often the clone was seen (once, few, many), or a class if it is expanded.

J gene: TRBJ1-2
D gene: .
V gene: TRBV5-1
clone size: .
CDR3 DNA: TGCGCCAGCAGAGAAGTCACCTCCTCCCATGGCTACACCTTC
CDR3 protein: CASREVTSSHGYTF

J gene: TRBJ2-1
D gene: TRBD2
V gene: TRBV5-1
clone size: .
CDR3 DNA: TGCGCCAGCAGCTTGGGGGGACTAGTAGAGCAGTTCTTC
CDR3 protein: CASSLGGLVEQFF

J gene: TRBJ2-1
D gene: TRBD2
V gene: TRBV11-1
clone size: many
CDR3 DNA: TGTGCCAGCAGCCCCTTGCGGGGGGCCGGGTACAATGAGCAGTTCTTC
CDR3 protein: CASSPLRGAGYNEQFF

J gene: TRBJ2-7
D gene: .
V gene: TRBV7-9
clone size: many
CDR3 DNA: TGTGCCACCACCAGGGTCTACGAGCAGTACTTC
CDR3 protein: CATTRVYEQYF

J gene: TRBJ2-5
D gene: TRBD1
V gene: TRBV7-3
clone size: .
CDR3 DNA: TGTGCCAGCAGCTTAAGGGACAGTCCCCAAGAGACCCAGTACTTC
CDR3 protein: CASSLRDSPQETQYF

J gene: TRBJ2-7
D gene: TRBD2
V gene: TRBV20-1
clone size: .
CDR3 DNA: TGCAGTGCTAGAGCGATAGCGGGATTAAACTCCGAGCAGTACTTC
CDR3 protein: CSARAIAGLNSEQYF

J gene: TRBJ2-2
D gene: .
V gene: TRBV29-1
clone size: many
CDR3 DNA: TGCAGCGTTGGGGTAGTCCGGTTTCCCGGGGAGCTGTTTTTT
CDR3 protein: CSVGVVRFPGELFF

J gene: TRBJ1-2
D gene: .
V gene: TRBV4-2
clone size: few
CDR3 DNA: TGTGCCAGCAGCCACGGGGACGGCTACTATGGCTACACCTTC
CDR3 protein: CASSHGDGYYGYTF

J gene: TRBJ2-5
D gene: .
V gene: TRBV7-2
clone size: many
CDR3 DNA: TGTGCCAGCAGCCGGGGAGTTCAAGAGACCCAGTACTTC
CDR3 protein: CASSRGVQETQYF

J gene: TRBJ2-2
D gene: .
V gene: TRBV19
clone size: .
CDR3 DNA: TGTGCCAGTAGTTCCCAACTCTCCACCGGGGAGCTGTTTTTT
CDR3 protein: CASSSQLSTGELFF

J gene: TRBJ2-7
D gene: TRBD1
V gene: TRBV7-2
clone size: .
CDR3 DNA: TGTGCCAGCAGCACAGGACAGGGGCTACACGAGCAGTACTTC
CDR3 protein: CASSTGQGLHEQYF

J gene: TRBJ1-5
D gene: .
V gene: TRBV10-1
clone size: .
CDR3 DNA: TGCGCCAGCAGTTCGGGTTTGGCTCAGCCCCAGCATTTT
CDR3 protein: CASSSGLAQPQHF

J gene: TRBJ2-2
D gene: TRBD2
V gene: TRBV25-1
clone size: .
CDR3 DNA: TGTGCCAGCAGTGTCGAGCGGGAGGGCCTCAACACCGGGGAGCTGTTTTTT
CDR3 protein: CASSVEREGLNTGELFF

J gene: TRBJ1-4
D gene: TRBD1
V gene: TRBV4-1
clone size: once
CDR3 DNA: TGCGCCAGCGGCCCCCGGGACAGGGGAAATGAAAAACTGTTTTTT
CDR3 protein: CASGPRDRGNEKLFF

J gene: TRBJ2-7
D gene: .
V gene: TRBV5-1
clone size: .
CDR3 DNA: TGCGCCAGCAGCTTGACTAGTCCGGAATACGAGCAGTACTTC
CDR3 protein: CASSLTSPEYEQYF

J gene: TRBJ2-1
D gene: TRBD2
V gene: TRBV12-3/TRBV12-4
clone size: few
CDR3 DNA: TGTGCCAGCAGTTTTCCGTTGGGGGCCGGGGATAGCGGGAATTCCTACAATGAGCAGTTCTTC
CDR3 protein: CASSFPLGAGDSGNSYNEQFF

J gene: TRBJ1-1
D gene: .
V gene: TRBV2
clone size: few
CDR3 DNA: TGTGCCAGCGGCCAGGGTCAGAACACTGAAGCTTTCTTT
CDR3 protein: CASGQGQNTEAFF

J gene: TRBJ2-2
D gene: .
V gene: TRBV24-1
clone size: .
CDR3 DNA: TGTGCCACCAGTGATTCCCTATCGGGGGGGGAGCTGTTTTTT
CDR3 protein: CATSDSLSGGELFF

J gene: TRBJ2-2
D gene: .
V gene: TRBV2
clone size: many
CDR3 DNA: TGTGCCAGCAGTGGACAGGTGAACACCGGGGAGCTGTTTTTT
CDR3 protein: CASSGQVNTGELFF

J gene: TRBJ2-6
D gene: .
V gene: TRBV7-8
clone size: many
CDR3 DNA: TGTGCCAGCAGCGCGGGACGGAGCTCTGGGGCCAACGTCCTGACTTTC
CDR3 protein: CASSAGRSSGANVLTF

J gene: TRBJ2-1
D gene: .
V gene: TRBV6-6
clone size: few
CDR3 DNA: TGTGCCAGCACCCCCCGAGAGTCCTACAATGAGCAGTTCTTC
CDR3 protein: CASTPRESYNEQFF

J gene: TRBJ2-3
D gene: .
V gene: TRBV5-1
clone size: few
CDR3 DNA: TGCGCCAGCAGCTTGGCCCCAGGCCAGTTTAGCACAGATACGCAGTATTTT
CDR3 protein: CASSLAPGQFSTDTQYF

J gene: TRBJ1-2
D gene: .
V gene: TRBV12-3/TRBV12-4
clone size: many
CDR3 DNA: TGTGCCAGCAGTTCATTAGGGGGGGCCTATGGCTACACCTTC
CDR3 protein: CASSSLGGAYGYTF

J gene: TRBJ2-3
D gene: .
V gene: TRBV6-5
clone size: few
CDR3 DNA: TGTGCCAGCAGTTACTCTTCGGCTCTAAACACAGATACGCAGTATTTT
CDR3 protein: CASSYSSALNTDTQYF

J gene: TRBJ2-1
D gene: TRBD2
V gene: TRBV18
clone size: few
CDR3 DNA: TGTGCCAGCTCACTTCTAGCGGGCCAGAGAGGATACAATGAGCAGTTCTTC
CDR3 protein: CASSLLAGQRGYNEQFF

J gene: TRBJ1-1
D gene: TRBD1
V gene: TRBV15
clone size: few
CDR3 DNA: TGTGCCACCAGCAGAGTTGCGGCAGGGGGTGTGAGCACTGAAGCTTTCTTT
CDR3 protein: CATSRVAAGGVSTEAFF

J gene: TRBJ1-2
D gene: .
V gene: TRBV6-2/TRBV6-3
clone size: few
CDR3 DNA: TGTGCCAGCAGTTACTCGGCCCGCGGGGGAGGCTACACCTTC
CDR3 protein: CASSYSARGGGYTF

J gene: TRBJ2-6
D gene: TRBD2
V gene: TRBV29-1
clone size: .
CDR3 DNA: TGCAGCGTGAGACTAGCGGGAAACTCTGGGGCCAACGTCCTGACTTTC
CDR3 protein: CSVRLAGNSGANVLTF

J gene: TRBJ2-2
D gene: .
V gene: TRBV19
clone size: few
CDR3 DNA: TGTGCCAGTAGTTTCTTACAGGGACGAAACACCGGGGAGCTGTTTTTT
CDR3 protein: CASSFLQGRNTGELFF

J gene: TRBJ2-7
D gene: .
V gene: TRBV19
clone size: few
CDR3 DNA: TGTGCCAGTAGTACCCAGACCGGGAACGAGCAGTACTTC
CDR3 protein: CASSTQTGNEQYF

J gene: TRBJ2-2
D gene: TRBD2
V gene: TRBV12-3/TRBV12-4
clone size: once
CDR3 DNA: TGTGCCAGCAGAGCACCGGGACTAAACACCGGGGAGCTGTTTTTT
CDR3 protein: CASRAPGLNTGELFF

J gene: TRBJ2-2
D gene: TRBD2
V gene: TRBV19
clone size: many
CDR3 DNA: TGTGCCAGTAGTGGACTAGCGGACACCGGGGAGCTGTTTTTT
CDR3 protein: CASSGLADTGELFF

J gene: TRBJ1-3
D gene: .
V gene: TRBV20-1
clone size: .
CDR3 DNA: TGCAGTGCTAGAGGGGTTACTGGAAACACCATATATTTT
CDR3 protein: CSARGVTGNTIYF

J gene: TRBJ1-2
D gene: .
V gene: TRBV18
clone size: few
CDR3 DNA: TGTGCCAGCTCACCGGAAGGGGTTGGCTACACCTTC
CDR3 protein: CASSPEGVGYTF

J gene: TRBJ1-5
D gene: .
V gene: TRBV3-1
clone size: few
CDR3 DNA: TGTGCCAGCAGCCAAGATTCCCCCTCGGCAGCCTTGGTGCAGCCCCAGCATTTT
CDR3 protein: CASSQDSPSAALVQPQHF

J gene: TRBJ2-7
D gene: .
V gene: TRBV10-3
clone size: once
CDR3 DNA: TGTGCCACGAACGACAGGACAGCCTACGAGCAGTACTTC
CDR3 protein: CATNDRTAYEQYF

J gene: TRBJ2-1
D gene: TRBD2
V gene: TRBV20-1
clone size: many
CDR3 DNA: TGCAGTGCTAGGTTAGCGGGAGTAAGAGGGAATGAGCAGTTCTTC
CDR3 protein: CSARLAGVRGNEQFF

J gene: TRBJ2-5
D gene: TRBD2
V gene: TRBV3-1
clone size: few
CDR3 DNA: TGTGCCAGCAGCCAACTACGGGGGGGCGGAGAGACCCAGTACTTC
CDR3 protein: CASSQLRGGGETQYF

J gene: TRBJ1-1
D gene: .
V gene: TRBV20-1
clone size: many
CDR3 DNA: TGCAGTGCTAGAGATCTGAGGACGTTCGGCCGGGGGGGCACTGAAGCTTTCTTT
CDR3 protein: CSARDLRTFGRGGTEAFF

J gene: TRBJ1-1
D gene: TRBD1
V gene: TRBV6-1
clone size: .
CDR3 DNA: TGTGCCAGCAGTGAGCCAGGACAGGGGGCCCAGGGGACTGAAGCTTTCTTT
CDR3 protein: CASSEPGQGAQGTEAFF

J gene: TRBJ1-5
D gene: .
V gene: TRBV6-5
clone size: few
CDR3 DNA: TGTGCCAGCAGTATTGATGGGGGACTCAATCAGCCCCAGCATTTT
CDR3 protein: CASSIDGGLNQPQHF

J gene: TRBJ2-7
D gene: .
V gene: TRBV4-1
clone size: many
CDR3 DNA: TGCGCCAGCAGCCAGCGAAGGGCCCTGGGCTCCTACGAGCAGTACTTC
CDR3 protein: CASSQRRALGSYEQYF

J gene: TRBJ2-2
D gene: TRBD2
V gene: TRBV6-6
clone size: few
CDR3 DNA: TGTGCCAGCAGCCCTCTTAGACTAGCGGGGGCCGGAGGGGGGGAGCTGTTTTTT
CDR3 protein: CASSPLRLAGAGGGELFF

J gene: TRBJ2-7
D gene: TRBD1
V gene: TRBV6-5
clone size: many
CDR3 DNA: TGTGCCAGCAGCCTGGCGGGACAGGGGGCCTACGAGCAGTACTTC
CDR3 protein: CASSLAGQGAYEQYF

J gene: TRBJ1-4
D gene: TRBD1
V gene: TRBV18
clone size: many
CDR3 DNA: TGTGCCAGCTCACGGAGACAGGGATCAACTAATGAAAAACTGTTTTTT
CDR3 protein: CASSRRQGSTNEKLFF

J gene: TRBJ2-3
D gene: .
V gene: TRBV15
clone size: few
CDR3 DNA: TGTGCCACCAGCAGAGACCTCGACACAGATACGCAGTATTTT
CDR3 protein: CATSRDLDTDTQYF

J gene: TRBJ1-5
D gene: .
V gene: TRBV20-1
clone size: many
CDR3 DNA: TGCAGTGCTATGGAAGGGCGGGGATATCAGCCCCAGCATTTT
CDR3 protein: CSAMEGRGYQPQHF

J gene: TRBJ1-5
D gene: TRBD1
V gene: TRBV10-3
clone size: many
CDR3 DNA: TGTGCCATCAGGGGGGACAGGGGATTCAATCAGCCCCAGCATTTT
CDR3 protein: CAIRGDRGFNQPQHF

J gene: TRBJ1-1
D gene: .
V gene: TRBV19
clone size: few
CDR3 DNA: TGTGCCAGTAGTTCCCCCGGCAGGGATACTGAAGCTTTCTTT
CDR3 protein: CASSSPGRDTEAFF

J gene: TRBJ2-1
D gene: TRBD1
V gene: TRBV24-1
clone size: few
CDR3 DNA: TGTGCCACCAGTGAGACGGGACAGACCTATGAGCAGTTCTTC
CDR3 protein: CATSETGQTYEQFF

J gene: TRBJ2-3
D gene: .
V gene: TRBV5-1
clone size: few
CDR3 DNA: TGCGCCAGCACCAACGACCGTACGCAGTATTTT
CDR3 protein: CASTNDRTQYF

J gene: TRBJ2-5
D gene: .
V gene: TRBV5-1
clone size: .
CDR3 DNA: TGCGCCAGCAGCTTTCAACAGGGAAGGGGAATAGAGACCCAGTACTTC
CDR3 protein: CASSFQQGRGIETQYF

J gene: TRBJ2-5
D gene: .
V gene: TRBV27
clone size: .
CDR3 DNA: TGTGCCAGCAGTCCCGGACTGGCGAGGGAGACCCAGTACTTC
CDR3 protein: CASSPGLARETQYF